Below, 15 T cell receptor gamma chains from the same sample are listed, as sequenced in a study of Vδ1+ human thymocytes. Whole-study results and caveats: Thymic TRG and TRD repertoires appeared highly polyclonal.

Which antigens these TCRs recognize remains unknown. The template was reverse-transcribed extracted RNA. CDR3 amplicons came from multiplex PCR with pooled V-gene forward and constant-region reverse primers. With CATT, TCRdb re-called clones from the multiplex PCR reads. This sample has 8,500 to 13,000 gamma-chain clones, with under 55% found just once. The sequenced sample was Vdelta1+ gamma-delta thymocytes from the thymus. Subset denoted: FACS-sorted CD3+ TCRalphabeta- TCRVdelta1+ TCRVdelta2- thymocytes. The receptors shown here come from a boy younger than two who had congenital heart surgery.

The chain has TRGV4 and TRGJ1 or TRGJ2. Germline matching of the DNA provided the J gene here, since TCRdb leaves it blank. Trimming removed 5 bases from V and 10 bases from J; junction bases left unmatched: 14. Germline V lookup: CDR1 EGSTGY, CDR2 YDSYTSSV. The CDR3 has 13 residues. For the CDR3, the DNA is TGTGCCACCTGGGCCCCCCCTGGATCGAAGAAACTCTTT. Translating gives CATWAPPGSKKLF.

Regarding this clone: Different DNA sequences within this sample yield the same CDR3. The rearrangement uses TRGV3 and TRGJ1 or TRGJ2. TCRdb does not report a J gene; here it was assigned by matching the DNA to germline references. Germline V CDR1 and CDR2: VTNTFY, YDVSTARD (reference sequence). The CDR3 is made up of 14 amino acids. V was pared by 0 bases and J by 4 bases, with 6 bases of the junction left unmatched. Written as DNA, the CDR3 is TGTGCCACCTGGGACAGGCCGATCTATTATAAGAAACTCTTT. This encodes CATWDRPIYYKKLF.

This clone was counted between two and nine times. Other DNA sequences from this sample encode an identical CDR3 as well. The chain employs TRGV4 and TRGJ1 or TRGJ2. TCRdb carries no J gene annotation; the J gene was assigned here by matching the DNA with germline. The germline gives CDR1 EGSTGY, CDR2 YDSYTSSV. The CDR3 is made up of 12 amino acids. V shed 0 bases, J shed 8 bases, and the junction held 4 bases outside the gene matches. CDR3 DNA sequence: TGTGCCACCTGGGATGGGCCGGATAAGAAACTCTTT. Its translation is CATWDGPDKKLF.

V usage is TRGV4 and J usage is TRGJ1 or TRGJ2. J was trimmed by 3 bases and V by 0 bases; bases with no gene match: 5. Per germline, CDR1 EGSTGY and CDR2 YDSYTSSV. The CDR3 spans 14 residues. The CDR3 bases are TGTGCCACCTGGGATGGGCGAAGTTATTATAAGAAACTCTTT. It encodes CATWDGRSYYKKLF.

Of note for this clone: A read error may account for a junction end that differs from germline. This chain connects TRGV9 to TRGJP1. Germline matching of the DNA provided the J gene here, since TCRdb leaves it blank. Per germline, CDR1 GITISATS and CDR2 ISYDGTV (reference sequence). This CDR3 is 14 amino acids long. The CDR3: CALWESPTGWFKIF. As DNA, the CDR3 is TGCGCCTTGTGGGAGTCCCCCACTGGTTGGTTCAAGATATTT.

This clone was counted a few times. V is TRGV9 and J is TRGJ1 or TRGJ2. CDR3 size: 11 residues. The ends lost 3 bases at V and 9 bases at J; junction bases unmatched: 5. Germline CDR1 is GITISATS and CDR2 is ISYDGTV (reference sequence). The CDR3 loop reads CALWEPFKKLF. For the CDR3, the DNA is TGTGCCTTGTGGGAGCCGTTTAAGAAACTCTTT.

On this clone itself: Other DNA sequences in this specimen translate into the identical CDR3. The chain links TRGV9 to TRGJ1 or TRGJ2. The germline V gene has CDR1 GITISATS and CDR2 ISYDGTV (reference sequence). This CDR3 comprises 12 residues. J was trimmed by 7 bases and V by 0 bases; bases with no gene match: 3. CDR3 region: CALWEVDYKKLF. CDR3 coding DNA: TGTGCCTTGTGGGAGGTGGACTATAAGAAACTCTTT.

The genes are TRGV8 and TRGJ1 or TRGJ2. TCRdb leaves out the J gene; it was filled in here by matching the DNA to germline. The V gene end was trimmed by 3 bases and the J gene end by 5 bases; junction bases not matched to a gene: 22. The length of the CDR3 is 18 residues. Germline V gene lookup returns CDR1 VENAVY and CDR2 YDSYNSRV. CDR3 bases: TGTGCCACCTGGGATCTTCGGCCGCCCACCAACCCTGATTATAAGAAACTCTTT. Residues: CATWDLRPPTNPDYKKLF.

On this clone itself: The same CDR3 can be traced to other DNA sequences in this sample. The V and J genes are TRGV9 and TRGJ1 or TRGJ2. After removal of 1 base from V and 0 bases from J, the junction contained 3 bases not matched to a gene. The CDR3 has 14 amino acids. Germline loops: CDR1 GITISATS, CDR2 ISYDGTV (reference sequence). This CDR3 is CALWEVANYYKKLF. In nucleotides, the CDR3 is TGTGCCTTGTGGGAGGTTGCGAATTATTATAAGAAACTCTTT.

This clone was seen a few times. The chain links TRGV8 to TRGJ1 or TRGJ2. CDR3 length: 13 residues. Germline lookup yields CDR1 VENAVY and CDR2 YDSYNSRV. Unmatched junction bases numbered 5, after V lost 1 base and J lost 5 bases. The CDR3 nucleotides are TGTGCCACCTGGGATAGACCTCATTATAAGAAACTCTTT. Residues: CATWDRPHYKKLF.

This clone was recorded only once. The gene calls are TRGV9 and TRGJ1 or TRGJ2. TCRdb does not report a J gene; here it was assigned by matching the DNA to germline references. V lost 0 bases, J lost 9 bases, and 8 bases stayed unmatched. The CDR3 has 13 residues. Germline values: CDR1 GITISATS, CDR2 ISYDGTV (reference sequence). In nucleotides, the CDR3 is TGTGCCTTGTGGGAGGTGCAGACGGGTAAGAAACTCTTT. Protein product: CALWEVQTGKKLF.

The chain has TRGV8 and TRGJ1 or TRGJ2. CDR3 size: 14 residues. The germline CDR1 and CDR2 sequences are VENAVY and YDSYNSRV. V dropped 1 base and J dropped 7; count of bases not matched to a gene: 10. The CDR3 DNA reads TGTGCCACCTGGGATAGTCGGTCGTACTATAAGAAACTCTTT. This translates into CATWDSRSYYKKLF.

A few counts support this clone. The V and J genes are TRGV5 and TRGJ1 or TRGJ2. Assignment of the J gene here rests on matching the DNA to germline, because TCRdb gives none. V lost 0 bases and J lost 7; bases outside the gene matches: 9. The CDR3 totals 14 residues. Germline CDR1 and CDR2: VINAFY and YDVSNSKD. In DNA, the CDR3 is TGTGCCACCTGGGACAGGCGGGTAGGGTATAAGAAACTCTTT. Its translation: CATWDRRVGYKKLF.

The J gene is given as TRGJ1 or TRGJ2, and the V gene is not called. This CDR3 is built from 15 residues. DNA of the CDR3: TGTGCCACCTGGGACAGGGAACCGAATTATTATAAGAAACTCTTT. The encoded protein is CATWDREPNYYKKLF.

J is TRGJ1 or TRGJ2 and V is TRGV3. The J gene, left out of TCRdb, was set here by checking the DNA against germline. J gave up 8 bases and V 4 bases, and 8 bases lay outside the gene matches. The CDR3 sequence is 12 residues long. Per the germline V gene, CDR1 is VTNTFY and CDR2 is YDVSTARD (reference sequence). CDR3 region: CATWEVSDKKLF. As DNA, the CDR3 is TGTGCCACCTGGGAAGTTAGTGATAAGAAACTCTTT.